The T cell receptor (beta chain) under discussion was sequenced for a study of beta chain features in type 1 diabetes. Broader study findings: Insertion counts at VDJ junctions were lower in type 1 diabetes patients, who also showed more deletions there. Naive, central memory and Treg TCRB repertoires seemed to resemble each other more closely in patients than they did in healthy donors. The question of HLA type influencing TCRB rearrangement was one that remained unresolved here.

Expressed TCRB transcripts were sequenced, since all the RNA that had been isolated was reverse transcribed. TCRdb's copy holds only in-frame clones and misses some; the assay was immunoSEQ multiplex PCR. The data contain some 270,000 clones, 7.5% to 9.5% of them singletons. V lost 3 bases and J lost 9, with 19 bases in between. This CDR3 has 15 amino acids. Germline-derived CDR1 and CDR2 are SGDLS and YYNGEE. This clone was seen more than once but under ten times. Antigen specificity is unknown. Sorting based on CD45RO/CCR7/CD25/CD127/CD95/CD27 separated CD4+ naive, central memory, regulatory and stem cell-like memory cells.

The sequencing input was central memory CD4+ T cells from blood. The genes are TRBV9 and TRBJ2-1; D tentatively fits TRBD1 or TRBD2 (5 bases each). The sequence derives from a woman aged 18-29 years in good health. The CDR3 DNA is TGTGCCAGCAGCGCAGGACCCCCCGGGGCGGGTGAGCAGTTCTTC. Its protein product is CASSAGPPGAGEQFF. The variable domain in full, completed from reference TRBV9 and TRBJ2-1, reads DSGVTQTPKHLITATGQRVTLRCSPRSGDLSVYWYQQSLDQGLQFLIQYYNGEERAKGNILERFSAQQFPDLHSELNLSSLELGDSALYFCASSAGPPGAGEQFFGPGTRLTVL.